What follows are 22 T cell receptor beta chains derived from one specimen sequenced in a study of cytomegalovirus exposure and HLA in healthy donors. The study ran its PCR with 60 Vbeta and 13 Jbeta primers. The repertoire was sequenced with immunoSEQ multiplex PCR; TCRdb's copy has only in-frame clones and lacks some. The sample has over 150,000 clones, roughly 80% seen once. The source material was PBMCs. These receptors all stem from a middle-aged woman in good health and CMV-seronegative.

This rearrangement joins TRBV6-6 to TRBJ2-2, with 7 bases matching TRBD2. Looked up from germline, CDR1 is MNHNY and CDR2 is SVGAGI (reference sequence). This CDR3 spans 14 amino acids. J lost 4 bases, V lost 10 bases, and 9 bases had no gene match. CDR3 residues: CATQGGEGTGELFF. In DNA form, the CDR3 reads TGTGCCACCCAGGGCGGGGAGGGCACCGGGGAGCTGTTTTTT.

The chain has TRBV5-1 and TRBJ2-5; 10 nucleotides align to TRBD1. CDR3 size: 15 residues. The V segment lost 0 bases and the J segment 1 base; nucleotides outside the gene matches: 0. CDR1 is SGHRS and CDR2 is YFSETQ in the germline V gene. Written as DNA, the CDR3 is TGCGCCAGCAGCTTGGGGGACAGGGGCCAAGAGACCCAGTACTTC. Translated: CASSLGDRGQETQYF.

The rearrangement uses TRBV28 and TRBJ2-5, with TRBD2 as a possible D gene (6 bases). Trimming left V 9 bases short and J 3 bases short, with 11 bases between. The CDR3 contains 12 residues. Germline values: CDR1 MDHEN, CDR2 SYDVKM. The CDR3 protein is CASLGGEETQYF. CDR3 sequence (DNA): TGTGCCAGTCTCGGAGGGGAAGAGACCCAGTACTTC.

The chain joins TRBV25-1 to TRBJ2-2; 8 nucleotides align to TRBD2. V gave up 2 bases and J gave up 0 bases; unmatched junction bases: 8. The CDR3 length is 18 residues. CDR1 is MGHDK, CDR2 SYGVNS, per germline. The CDR3 DNA reads TGTGCCAGCAGTGAACTCCCAGCGGGAGCCGCGAACACCGGGGAGCTGTTTTTT. Its protein product is CASSELPAGAANTGELFF.

The genes are TRBV7-2 and TRBJ2-5; TRBD1 is a possible D gene (6 bases). The CDR3 extends over 13 amino acids. Germline lookup yields CDR1 SGHTA and CDR2 FQGNSA. V was shortened by 2 bases and J by 6 bases, with 10 bases between the two germline ends. CDR3 region: CASSLSGVQTQYF. The CDR3 nucleotides read TGTGCCAGCAGCTTATCAGGGGTCCAGACCCAGTACTTC.

J is TRBJ2-7 and V is TRBV12-5, with D possibly being TRBD2 (6 bases). This CDR3 contains 17 residues. Germline values: CDR1 LGHNT, CDR2 FRNRAP. V was shortened by 0 bases and J by 1 base, with 16 bases between the two germline ends. CDR3 residues: CASGLVVGAGPSYEQYF. DNA for the CDR3: TGTGCTAGTGGTTTGGTTGTAGGAGCGGGCCCGTCCTACGAGCAGTACTTC.

This clone was counted only a few times. The same CDR3 is also encoded by other DNA sequences in this sample. The genes are TRBV19 and TRBJ1-1; D not certain. Germline assignment: CDR1 LNHDA and CDR2 SQIVND (reference sequence). The CDR3 has 14 amino acids. The V gene lost 3 bases and the J gene lost 0 bases, with 8 bases spanning the gap. In DNA form, the CDR3 reads TGTGCCAGTAGTATTACCGGGGTGAACACTGAAGCTTTCTTT. This gives the protein CASSITGVNTEAFF.

The chain recombines TRBV2 with TRBJ2-7, with 7 bases aligning to TRBD1. Germline V gene sequence: CDR1 SNHLY, CDR2 FYNNEI. J gave up 5 bases and V 5 bases, and 15 bases lay outside the gene matches. This CDR3 contains 16 residues. The DNA of the CDR3 is TGTGCCAGCAGTACCACCGGGACAGCGGTAGTCAACGAGCAGTACTTC. It is translated as CASSTTGTAVVNEQYF.

This clone was recorded a few times. V usage is TRBV19 and J usage is TRBJ1-2; 7 bases line up with TRBD1. V lost 8 bases to trimming and J lost 8 bases; unmatched junction nucleotides: 14. The CDR3 has 14 residues. Germline V gene sequence: CDR1 LNHDA, CDR2 SQIVND (reference sequence). The CDR3 DNA is TGTGCCAGTGTGGGACAGACGGCCTGGCGGGGCTACACCTTC. Protein product: CASVGQTAWRGYTF.

This chain joins TRBV27 and TRBJ2-1; 16 bases are shared with TRBD2. The CDR3 consists of 18 residues. With V trimmed by 0 bases and J by 14 bases, 13 bases remained unmatched. From germline, CDR1 is MNHEY and CDR2 SMNVEV (reference sequence). CDR3 sequence (DNA): TGTGCCAGCAGTTTATCCCCGTCCGGGACTAGCGGGGGGGCCATGAAGTTCTTC. This sequence encodes CASSLSPSGTSGGAMKFF.

The chain is built from TRBV7-9 and TRBJ2-7; 7 bases agree with TRBD1. The CDR3 spans 14 residues. Per the germline V gene, CDR1 is SEHNR and CDR2 is FQNEAQ (reference sequence). J gave up 1 base and V 5 bases, and 5 bases lay outside the gene matches. CDR3: CASSLRDRSYEQYF. DNA of the CDR3: TGTGCCAGCAGCCTCCGGGACAGATCCTACGAGCAGTACTTC.

The chain uses TRBV6-1 and TRBJ2-1; the match to TRBD2 covers 10 bases. CDR3 size: 18 residues. Germline V gene data show CDR1 as MNHNS and CDR2 as SASEGT. V was clipped by 4 bases and J by 5 bases; unmatched bases: 14. The CDR3 reads CASSALAGVLRSHNEQFF. The CDR3 nucleotides are TGTGCCAGCAGTGCCCTAGCGGGAGTTTTAAGATCCCACAATGAGCAGTTCTTC.

The genes are TRBV27 and TRBJ2-3; 13 positions match TRBD2. The CDR3 is 16 amino acids. J lost 5 bases, V lost 3 bases, and 5 bases had no gene match. The germline V gene has CDR1 MNHEY and CDR2 SMNVEV (reference sequence). CDR3 bases: TGTGCCAGCAGTTTCCTACTAGCGGGAGGGGGAGATACGCAGTATTTT. Its translation: CASSFLLAGGGDTQYF.

The chain is built from TRBV2 and TRBJ1-2; the D is unclear. Trimming cost V 3 bases and J 8 bases, with 10 bases left between them. The germline V gene encodes CDR1 SNHLY and CDR2 FYNNEI. CDR3 length: 12 amino acids. The DNA of the CDR3 is TGTGCCAGCAGTGACCCTCAGGCGGGCTACACCTTC. Residues: CASSDPQAGYTF. The whole variable domain, remainder taken from reference TRBV2 and TRBJ1-2, is EPEVTQTPSHQVTQMGQEVILRCVPISNHLYFYWYRQILGQKVEFLVSFYNNEISEKSEIFDDQFSVERPDGSNFTLKIRSTKLEDSAMYFCASSDPQAGYTFGSGTRLTVV.

The chain employs TRBV30 and TRBJ1-2; D possibly corresponds to TRBD1 (5 bases). Trimming shortened V by 5 bases and J by 5 bases, and 6 bases separated the two germline ends. The CDR3 is 10 amino acids. Germline loops: CDR1 GTSNPN, CDR2 SVGIG (reference sequence). The CDR3 here is CAWGTYGYTF. The CDR3, as DNA: TGTGCCTGGGGGACTTATGGCTACACCTTC.

The rearrangement uses TRBV29-1 and TRBJ2-5, with 8 bases identical to TRBD2. J was trimmed by 1 base and V by 7 bases; bases with no gene match: 5. From germline, CDR1 is SQVTM and CDR2 ANQGSEA. This CDR3 region has 13 residues. CDR3 sequence: CSASTSGQETQYF. As DNA, the CDR3 is TGCAGCGCATCCACTAGCGGCCAAGAGACCCAGTACTTC.

The V and J genes are TRBV25-1 and TRBJ2-7; 10 bases are shared with TRBD1. Losses at the gene ends were 4 bases for V and 1 base for J; bases not matched to a gene: 7. Germline CDR1 is MGHDK and CDR2 is SYGVNS. This CDR3 comprises 16 residues. The chain's CDR3 is CASSASGDRGSYEQYF. CDR3 DNA sequence: TGTGCCAGCAGTGCCTCCGGGGACAGGGGTTCCTACGAGCAGTACTTC.

The rearrangement uses TRBV19 and TRBJ1-1; D is undetermined. The CDR3 contains 13 residues. Trimming left V 6 bases short and J 0 bases short, with 8 bases between. Germline V gene lookup returns CDR1 LNHDA and CDR2 SQIVND (reference sequence). The CDR3, as DNA: TGTGCCAGTAGGAGAGAAATGAACACTGAAGCTTTCTTT. The encoded protein is CASRREMNTEAFF.

The V gene is TRBV27, the J gene TRBJ1-4, with 8 nucleotides matching TRBD1. Germline V CDR1 and CDR2: MNHEY, SMNVEV (reference sequence). The junction had 12 bases not matched to a gene; V was cut back by 8 bases and J by 7 bases. The CDR3 has 15 residues. The CDR3 protein is CASLELGQGGEKLFF. In nucleotides, the CDR3 is TGTGCCAGCCTAGAACTTGGACAGGGCGGTGAAAAACTGTTTTTT.

The V call is TRBV2, the J call TRBJ1-5, with 7 positions matching TRBD1. V lost 6 bases, J lost 4 bases, and 6 bases stayed unmatched. The CDR3 is made up of 14 amino acids. Germline CDR1 is SNHLY and CDR2 is FYNNEI. This chain's CDR3 is CASSGQVPNQPQHF. CDR3 coding DNA: TGTGCCAGCAGCGGACAGGTCCCAAATCAGCCCCAGCATTTT.

The chain carries TRBV2 and TRBJ2-3; 13 bases map to TRBD2. CDR1 is SNHLY, CDR2 FYNNEI, per germline. The V gene end was trimmed by 5 bases and the J gene end by 3 bases; junction bases not matched to a gene: 5. The CDR3 is made up of 16 amino acids. The chain's CDR3 is CASSPWTSGGTDTQYF. The CDR3, as DNA: TGTGCCAGCAGTCCTTGGACTAGCGGGGGTACAGATACGCAGTATTTT.

The J gene is TRBJ2-5, the V gene TRBV11-3; TRBD2 agrees at 14 bases. Trimming at V came to 2 bases and at J to 5 bases, leaving 10 bases not matched to a gene. This CDR3 spans 18 amino acids. CDR1 and CDR2 from the germline V gene are SGHNT and YENEEA. This CDR3 is CASSLPLGLAGGGETQYF. CDR3 in DNA: TGTGCCAGCAGCTTACCCCTCGGACTAGCGGGAGGAGGGGAGACCCAGTACTTC.